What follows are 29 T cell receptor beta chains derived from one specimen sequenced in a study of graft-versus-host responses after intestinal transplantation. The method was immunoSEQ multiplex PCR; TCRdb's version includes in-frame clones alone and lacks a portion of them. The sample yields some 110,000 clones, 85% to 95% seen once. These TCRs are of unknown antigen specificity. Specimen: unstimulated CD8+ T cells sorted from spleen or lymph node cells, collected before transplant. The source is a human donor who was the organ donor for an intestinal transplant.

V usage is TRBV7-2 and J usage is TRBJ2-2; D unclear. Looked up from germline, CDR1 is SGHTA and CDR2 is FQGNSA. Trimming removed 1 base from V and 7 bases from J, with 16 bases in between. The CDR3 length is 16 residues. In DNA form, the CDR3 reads TGTGCCAGCAGCTTAGGTGTGAGTGATTTTGGCGGGGAGCTGTTTTTT. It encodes CASSLGVSDFGGELFF.

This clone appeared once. In DNA form, the CDR3 reads TGTGCCAGCAGCCCACGACAGGTAACAGATACGCAGTATTTT. Translation: CASSPRQVTDTQYF. The rearrangement joins TRBV5-6 to TRBJ2-3, with D possibly TRBD1 on 6 matching bases. The CDR3 is made up of 14 amino acids. The V end was cut by 4 bases, the J end by 3 bases, with 12 bases between. The germline gives CDR1 SGHDT, CDR2 YYEEEE.

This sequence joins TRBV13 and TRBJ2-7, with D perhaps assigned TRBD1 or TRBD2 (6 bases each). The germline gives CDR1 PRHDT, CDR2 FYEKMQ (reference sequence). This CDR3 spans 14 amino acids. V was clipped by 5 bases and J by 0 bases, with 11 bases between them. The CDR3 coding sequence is TGTGCCAGCAGCGAAAGGGGGGACTCCTACGAGCAGTACTTC. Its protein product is CASSERGDSYEQYF.

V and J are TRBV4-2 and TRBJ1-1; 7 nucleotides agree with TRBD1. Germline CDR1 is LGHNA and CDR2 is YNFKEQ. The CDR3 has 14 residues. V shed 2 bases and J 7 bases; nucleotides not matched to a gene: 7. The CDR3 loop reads CASSQLTGPYEAFF. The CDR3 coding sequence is TGTGCCAGCAGCCAATTGACAGGGCCATATGAAGCTTTCTTT.

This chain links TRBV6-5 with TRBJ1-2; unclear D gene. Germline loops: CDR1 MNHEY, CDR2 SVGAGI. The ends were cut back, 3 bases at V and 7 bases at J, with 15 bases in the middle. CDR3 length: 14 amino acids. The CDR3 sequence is CASSYGEGMGGYTF. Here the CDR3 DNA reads TGTGCCAGCAGTTATGGGGAGGGAATGGGTGGCTACACCTTC.

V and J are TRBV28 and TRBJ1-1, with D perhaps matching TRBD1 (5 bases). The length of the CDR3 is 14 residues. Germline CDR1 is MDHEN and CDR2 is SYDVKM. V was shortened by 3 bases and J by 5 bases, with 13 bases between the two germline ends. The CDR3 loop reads CASSLWGVFTEAFF. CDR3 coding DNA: TGTGCCAGCAGTTTGTGGGGGGTGTTTACTGAAGCTTTCTTT. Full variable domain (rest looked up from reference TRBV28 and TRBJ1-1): DVKVTQSSRYLVKRTGEKVFLECVQDMDHENMFWYRQDPGLGLRLIYFSYDVKMKEKGDIPEGYSVSREKKERFSLILESASTNQTSMYLCASSLWGVFTEAFFGQGTRLTVV.

The CDR3: CAVDGDEQFF. DNA for the CDR3: TGTGCCGTAGACGGGGATGAGCAGTTCTTC. This chain uses TRBV7-9 with TRBJ2-1, with D perhaps TRBD2 (5 bases). This CDR3 is 10 amino acids long. With 11 bases removed from V and 8 bases from J, the gap between germline ends came to 10 bases. The V gene's germline CDR1 is SEHNR and CDR2 FQNEAQ (reference sequence).

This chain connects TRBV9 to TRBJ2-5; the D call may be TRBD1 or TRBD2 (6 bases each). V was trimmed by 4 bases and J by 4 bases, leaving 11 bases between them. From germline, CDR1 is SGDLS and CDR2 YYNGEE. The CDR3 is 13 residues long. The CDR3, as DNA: TGTGCCAGCAGCCCCGGGGGCGGAGAGACCCAGTACTTC. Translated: CASSPGGGETQYF. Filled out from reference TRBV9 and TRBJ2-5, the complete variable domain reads DSGVTQTPKHLITATGQRVTLRCSPRSGDLSVYWYQQSLDQGLQFLIQYYNGEERAKGNILERFSAQQFPDLHSELNLSSLELGDSALYFCASSPGGGETQYFGPGTRLLVL.

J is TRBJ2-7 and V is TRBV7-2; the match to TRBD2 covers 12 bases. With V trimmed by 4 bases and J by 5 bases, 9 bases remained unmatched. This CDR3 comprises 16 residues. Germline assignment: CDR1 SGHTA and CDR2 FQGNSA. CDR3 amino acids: CASSSGLAGIPDEQYF. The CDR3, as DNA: TGTGCCAGCAGCTCTGGACTAGCGGGAATCCCCGACGAGCAGTACTTC.

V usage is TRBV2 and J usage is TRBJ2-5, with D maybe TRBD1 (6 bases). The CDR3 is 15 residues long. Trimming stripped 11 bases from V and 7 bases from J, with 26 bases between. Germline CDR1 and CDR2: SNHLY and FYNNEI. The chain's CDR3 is CAGYQGSRGLGTQYF. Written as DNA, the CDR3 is TGTGCCGGGTATCAGGGGTCTAGGGGTCTTGGGACCCAGTACTTC. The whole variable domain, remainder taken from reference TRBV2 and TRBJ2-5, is EPEVTQTPSHQVTQMGQEVILRCVPISNHLYFYWYRQILGQKVEFLVSFYNNEISEKSEIFDDQFSVERPDGSNFTLKIRSTKLEDSAMYFCAGYQGSRGLGTQYFGPGTRLLVL.

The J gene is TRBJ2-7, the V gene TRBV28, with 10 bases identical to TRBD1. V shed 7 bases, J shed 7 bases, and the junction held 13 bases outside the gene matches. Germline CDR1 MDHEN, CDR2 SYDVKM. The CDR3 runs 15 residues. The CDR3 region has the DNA TGTGCCAGCACTCTGAACTCCGGGACAGGGGAAGAGCAGTACTTC. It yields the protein CASTLNSGTGEEQYF.

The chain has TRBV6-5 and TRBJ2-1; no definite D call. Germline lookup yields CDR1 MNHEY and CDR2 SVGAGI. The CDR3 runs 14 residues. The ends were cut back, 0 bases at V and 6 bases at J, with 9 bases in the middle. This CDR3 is CASSYSNGFNEQFF. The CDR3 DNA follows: TGTGCCAGCAGTTACTCGAATGGTTTCAATGAGCAGTTCTTC.

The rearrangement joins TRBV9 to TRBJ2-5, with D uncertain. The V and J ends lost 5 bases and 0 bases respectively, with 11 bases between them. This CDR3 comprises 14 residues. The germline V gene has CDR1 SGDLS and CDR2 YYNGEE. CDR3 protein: CASSERTDQETQYF. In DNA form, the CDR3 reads TGTGCCAGCAGTGAAAGGACCGACCAAGAGACCCAGTACTTC.

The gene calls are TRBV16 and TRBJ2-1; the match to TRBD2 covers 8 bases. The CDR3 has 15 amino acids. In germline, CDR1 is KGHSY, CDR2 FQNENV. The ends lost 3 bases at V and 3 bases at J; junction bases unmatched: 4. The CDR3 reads CASSHYSGGYNEQFF. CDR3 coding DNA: TGTGCCAGCAGCCATTACAGCGGGGGCTACAATGAGCAGTTCTTC.

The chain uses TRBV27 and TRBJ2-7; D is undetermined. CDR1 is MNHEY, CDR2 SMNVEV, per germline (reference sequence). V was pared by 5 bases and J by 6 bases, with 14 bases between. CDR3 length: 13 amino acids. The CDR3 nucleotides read TGTGCCAGCAGTACGGGCATGGCTGGCGAGCAGTACTTC. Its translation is CASSTGMAGEQYF.

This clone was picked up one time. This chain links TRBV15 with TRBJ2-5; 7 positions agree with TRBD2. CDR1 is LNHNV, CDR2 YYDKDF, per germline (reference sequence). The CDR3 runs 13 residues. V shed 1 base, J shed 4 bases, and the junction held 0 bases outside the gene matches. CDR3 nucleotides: TGTGCCACCAGCAGAGGGGGGGGAGAGACCCAGTACTTC. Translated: CATSRGGGETQYF. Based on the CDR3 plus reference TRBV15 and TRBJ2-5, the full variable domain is DAMVIQNPRYQVTQFGKPVTLSCSQTLNHNVMYWYQQKSSQAPKLLFHYYDKDFNNEADTPDNFQSRRPNTSFCFLDIRSPGLGDTAMYLCATSRGGGETQYFGPGTRLLVL.

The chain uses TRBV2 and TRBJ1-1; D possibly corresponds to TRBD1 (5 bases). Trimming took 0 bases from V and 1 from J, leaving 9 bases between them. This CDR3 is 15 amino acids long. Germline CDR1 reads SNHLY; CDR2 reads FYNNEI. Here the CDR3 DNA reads TGTGCCAGCAGTGAAGCAACGGGGACGAACACTGAAGCTTTCTTT. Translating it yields CASSEATGTNTEAFF.

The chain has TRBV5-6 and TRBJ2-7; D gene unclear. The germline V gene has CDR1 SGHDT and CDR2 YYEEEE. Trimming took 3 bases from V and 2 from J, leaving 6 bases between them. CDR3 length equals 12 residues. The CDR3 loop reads CASSSLTYEQYF. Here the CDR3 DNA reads TGTGCCAGCAGCTCCCTGACCTACGAGCAGTACTTC.

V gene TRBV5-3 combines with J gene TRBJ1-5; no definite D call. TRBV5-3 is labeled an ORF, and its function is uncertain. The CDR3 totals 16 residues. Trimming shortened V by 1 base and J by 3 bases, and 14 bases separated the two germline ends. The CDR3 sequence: CARSLWGRCFNQPQHF. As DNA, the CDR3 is TGTGCCAGAAGCTTGTGGGGAAGATGTTTCAATCAGCCCCAGCATTTT.

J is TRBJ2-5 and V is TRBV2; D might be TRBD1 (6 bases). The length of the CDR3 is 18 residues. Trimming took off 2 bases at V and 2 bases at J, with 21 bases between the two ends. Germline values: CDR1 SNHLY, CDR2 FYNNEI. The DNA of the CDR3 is TGTGCCAGCAGTGAAATCCCCGGGACACCAGCCCTTCAAGAGACCCAGTACTTC. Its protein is CASSEIPGTPALQETQYF.

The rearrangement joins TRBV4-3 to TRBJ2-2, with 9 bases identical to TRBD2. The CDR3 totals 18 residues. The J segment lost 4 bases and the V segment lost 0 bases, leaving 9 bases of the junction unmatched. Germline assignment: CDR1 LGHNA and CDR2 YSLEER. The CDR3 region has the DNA TGCGCCAGCAGCCAAGATCGGGTAGCGGGAGTAGGCACCGGGGAGCTGTTTTTT. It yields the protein CASSQDRVAGVGTGELFF.

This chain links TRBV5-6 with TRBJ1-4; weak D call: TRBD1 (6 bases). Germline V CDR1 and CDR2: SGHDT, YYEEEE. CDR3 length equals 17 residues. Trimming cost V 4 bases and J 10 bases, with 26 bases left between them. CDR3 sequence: CASSLMWGAIHEGKLFF. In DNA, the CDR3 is TGTGCCAGCAGCCTAATGTGGGGGGCCATCCATGAAGGAAAACTGTTTTTT.

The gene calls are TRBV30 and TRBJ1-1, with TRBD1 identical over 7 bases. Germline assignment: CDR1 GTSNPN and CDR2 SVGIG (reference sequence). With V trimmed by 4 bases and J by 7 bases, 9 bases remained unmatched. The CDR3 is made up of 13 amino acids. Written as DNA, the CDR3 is TGTGCCTGGACGGGGGACAGAAAGGGTGAAGCTTTCTTT. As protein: CAWTGDRKGEAFF.

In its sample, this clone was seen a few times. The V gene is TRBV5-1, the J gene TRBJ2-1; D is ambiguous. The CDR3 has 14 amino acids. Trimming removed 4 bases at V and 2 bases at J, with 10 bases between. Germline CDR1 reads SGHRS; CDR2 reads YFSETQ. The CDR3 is CASSPRRAYNEQFF. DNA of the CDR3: TGCGCCAGCAGCCCTCGTCGGGCCTACAATGAGCAGTTCTTC.

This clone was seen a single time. CDR3 region: CASSSLRNEQFF. In DNA, the CDR3 is TGTGCCAGCAGCTCTTTGAGGAATGAGCAGTTCTTC. The rearrangement joins TRBV7-9 to TRBJ2-1; D gene unclear. Trimming shortened V by 4 bases and J by 7 bases, and 8 bases separated the two germline ends. Germline CDR1 is SEHNR and CDR2 is FQNEAQ (reference sequence). The CDR3 extends over 12 amino acids.

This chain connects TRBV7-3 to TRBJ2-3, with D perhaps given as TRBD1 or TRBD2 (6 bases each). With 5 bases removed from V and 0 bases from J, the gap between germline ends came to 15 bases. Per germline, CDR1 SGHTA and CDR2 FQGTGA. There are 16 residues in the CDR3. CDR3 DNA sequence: TGTGCCAGCAGCGCCGGACAGAGCGGGAGCACAGATACGCAGTATTTT. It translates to CASSAGQSGSTDTQYF.

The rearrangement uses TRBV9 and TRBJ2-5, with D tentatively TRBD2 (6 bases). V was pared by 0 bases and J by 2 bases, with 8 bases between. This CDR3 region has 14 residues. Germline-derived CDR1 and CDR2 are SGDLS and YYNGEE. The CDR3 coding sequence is TGTGCCAGCAGCGTAGCTCGGGGGCAAGAGACCCAGTACTTC. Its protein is CASSVARGQETQYF.

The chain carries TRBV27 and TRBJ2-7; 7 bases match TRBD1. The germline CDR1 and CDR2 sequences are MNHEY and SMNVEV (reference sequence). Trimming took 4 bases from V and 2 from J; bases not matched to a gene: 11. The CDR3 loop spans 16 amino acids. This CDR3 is CASSSLIRTGAYEQYF. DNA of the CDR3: TGTGCCAGCAGTTCACTTATTAGGACAGGAGCCTACGAGCAGTACTTC.

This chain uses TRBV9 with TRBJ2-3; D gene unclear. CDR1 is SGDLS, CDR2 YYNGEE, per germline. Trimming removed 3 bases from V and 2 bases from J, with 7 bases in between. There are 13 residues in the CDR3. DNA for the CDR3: TGTGCCAGCAGCGCGGAGTACACAGATACGCAGTATTTT. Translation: CASSAEYTDTQYF.